This T cell receptor (beta chain) emerged from a study of cytotoxic CD8 clonotypes in ibrutinib-treated CLL (dated by TCRdb to 2020 to 2023). As for the study more broadly: The cohort had about a dozen relapsed/refractory and approximately 15 treatment-naive patients; 17 were IGHV unmutated. Responses were partial in some 24 patients and complete in 2; after median 68 months follow-up, around 14 stayed in remission and some twelve progressed. Of the roughly 90 participants in the trial, approximately 26 had longitudinal samples available. On average, each sample had roughly 260,000 productive templates and approximately 85,000 productive rearrangements. Cryopreserved peripheral blood mononuclear cells were obtained before treatment, at response, and at either sustained remission or disease progression. All remission and progressive disease samples were collected while patients were still receiving ibrutinib. Response samples were obtained after a median of approximately eleven months of treatment, with a range of roughly 6 to 40 months.

Regarding this clone: The antigen it recognizes is unknown. Within one base of it there is no much larger clone, and no base qualities were kept.

At the junction V is shortened by 2 bases and J by 4 bases; bases outside the gene matches: 6. Reading from cysteine to phenylalanine, the CDR3 counts 15 amino acids. This entry keeps only the CDR3 DNA: 45 bases, framed from base 1. In the germline V gene, CDR1 corresponds to KGHSH and CDR2 to LQKENI. Each clonotype received, on average, about 10x coverage in deep resolution sequencing performed on a MiSeq, where the target depth lay between 1 in 1 million and 1 in 200,000 T cells. The immunoSEQ hsTCRB Kit was used to generate TCR beta libraries. The published analysis was carried out like this. Data were analyzed with ImmunoSEQ Data Assistant and ImmunoSEQ Analyzer, with V, D and J genes assigned per IMGT definitions. Clonality, with values ranging from 0 to 1, was calculated as one minus the normalized Shannon entropy of productive rearrangement frequencies. Only overrepresented clonotypes making up at least 0.05% of the repertoire of each patient were included in the public clonotype analysis. Repertoires from about a dozen age-matched healthy donors in immuneACCESS were used as clonality controls. Imported from immuneACCESS, the table was reduced by TCRdb to in-frame sequences with V and J called. These copies leave out some clones; in studies compared against another copy, an unresolved V gene accounts for under half, and the cause of the remainder is not known. The V and J calls and clone size are taken from that table; D and trimming were inferred from the DNA. This sample comprises fewer than 400,000 clones, over 60% of them detected only once. The ten largest account for roughly 6.3% of the sample.

For TCR beta library preparation, roughly 2.2 micrograms of genomic DNA were isolated from cryopreserved PBMCs. High-throughput TCR beta sequencing was performed on longitudinal blood samples from CLL patients receiving ibrutinib monotherapy. The patients took part in an open-label, single-center phase 2 trial of ibrutinib monotherapy. The full study reports these points: Sampling times were not matched between patients in sustained remission and patients whose disease was progressing, and lymph node repertoires were not examined. Baseline clonality exceeded that of age-matched healthy donors and correlated strongly with circulating CD8+ T-cell counts. Public clonotypes were rare and either contracted or stayed stable during treatment, and the rise in clonality at ibrutinib response reflected the expansion of private clonotypes. At ibrutinib response clonality went up, during sustained remission it held steady, and at progression it dropped back toward baseline.

This sample comprised PBMCs, obtained after 36 months of ibrutinib treatment. The chain was built from TRBV18 and TRBJ1-2, with TRBD1 matching 8 junction bases. The sequence was obtained from a human donor with chronic lymphocytic leukemia. The CDR3 is CASSPKQGEGYGYTF. The DNA sequence reads TGTGCCAGCTCACCAAAACAGGGGGAAGGCTATGGCTACACCTTC.